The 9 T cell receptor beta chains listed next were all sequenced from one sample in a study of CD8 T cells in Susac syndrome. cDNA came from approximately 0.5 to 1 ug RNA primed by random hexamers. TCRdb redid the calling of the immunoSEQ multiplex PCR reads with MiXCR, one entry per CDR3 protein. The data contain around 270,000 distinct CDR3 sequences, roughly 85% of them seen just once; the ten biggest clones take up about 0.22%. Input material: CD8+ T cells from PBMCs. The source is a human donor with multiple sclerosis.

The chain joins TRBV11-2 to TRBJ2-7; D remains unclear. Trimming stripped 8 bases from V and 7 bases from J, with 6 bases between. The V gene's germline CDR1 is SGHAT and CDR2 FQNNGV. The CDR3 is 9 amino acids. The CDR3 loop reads CASGPEQYF. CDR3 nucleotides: TGTGCCAGCGGGCCAGAGCAGTACTTC.

The CDR3 DNA reads TGTGCCAGCAGCTTAGTAAAACACTTACCAGGGAATTCGGACGAGCAGTACTTC. Its translation: CASSLVKHLPGNSDEQYF. The V gene is TRBV7-9, the J gene TRBJ2-7; TRBD1 is a possible D gene (5 bases). The V end was cut by 1 base, the J end by 5 bases, with 24 bases between. CDR1 SEHNR and CDR2 FQNEAQ come from the germline V gene (reference sequence). The CDR3 is made up of 18 amino acids.

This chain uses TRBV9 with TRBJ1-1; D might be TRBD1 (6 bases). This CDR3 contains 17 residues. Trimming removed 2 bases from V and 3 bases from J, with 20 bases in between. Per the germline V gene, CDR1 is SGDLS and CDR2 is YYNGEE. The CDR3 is CASSVDPIRGWDTEAFF. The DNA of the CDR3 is TGTGCCAGCAGCGTCGACCCGATTAGGGGGTGGGACACTGAAGCTTTCTTT.

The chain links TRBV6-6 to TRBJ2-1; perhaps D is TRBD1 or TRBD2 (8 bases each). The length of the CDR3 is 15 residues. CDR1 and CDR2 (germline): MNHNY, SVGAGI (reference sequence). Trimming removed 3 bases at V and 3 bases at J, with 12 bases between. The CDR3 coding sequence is TGTGCCAGCAGTTATAGCGGGACAGGCTACAATGAGCAGTTCTTC. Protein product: CASSYSGTGYNEQFF.

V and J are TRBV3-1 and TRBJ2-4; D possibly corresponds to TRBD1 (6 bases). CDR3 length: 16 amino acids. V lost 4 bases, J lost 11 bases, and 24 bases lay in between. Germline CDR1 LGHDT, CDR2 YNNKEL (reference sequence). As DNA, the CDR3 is TGTGCCAGCAGCCTGTGGGGGAGTCCCCGTTACAGGGTTCAGTACTTC. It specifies CASSLWGSPRYRVQYF. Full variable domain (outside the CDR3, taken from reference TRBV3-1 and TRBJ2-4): DTAVSQTPKYLVTQMGNDKSIKCEQNLGHDTMYWYKQDSKKFLKIMFSYNNKELIINETVPNRFSPKSPDKAHLNLHINSLELGDSAVYFCASSLWGSPRYRVQYFGAGTRLSVL.

CDR3 residues: CASSRATEAYEQYF. The CDR3 region has the DNA TGTGCCAGCAGCCGGGCAACTGAAGCCTACGAGCAGTACTTC. The V call is TRBV4-2, the J call TRBJ2-7; D unclear. Trimming removed 4 bases at V and 2 bases at J, with 12 bases between. The CDR3 is 14 residues long. Germline V gene sequence: CDR1 LGHNA, CDR2 YNFKEQ.

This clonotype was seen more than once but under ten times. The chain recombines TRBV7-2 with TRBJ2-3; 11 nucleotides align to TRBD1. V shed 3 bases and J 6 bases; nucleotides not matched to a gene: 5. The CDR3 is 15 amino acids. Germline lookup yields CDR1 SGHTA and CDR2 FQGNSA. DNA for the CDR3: TGTGCCAGCAGCTTTTGGACAGGGGGCGAGGATACGCAGTATTTT. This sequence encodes CASSFWTGGEDTQYF.

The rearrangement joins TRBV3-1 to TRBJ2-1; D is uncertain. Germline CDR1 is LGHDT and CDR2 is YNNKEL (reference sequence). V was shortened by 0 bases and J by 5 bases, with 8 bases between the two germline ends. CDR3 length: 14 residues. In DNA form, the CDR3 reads TGTGCCAGCAGCCAAGATCACGGTAACAATGAGCAGTTCTTC. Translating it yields CASSQDHGNNEQFF.

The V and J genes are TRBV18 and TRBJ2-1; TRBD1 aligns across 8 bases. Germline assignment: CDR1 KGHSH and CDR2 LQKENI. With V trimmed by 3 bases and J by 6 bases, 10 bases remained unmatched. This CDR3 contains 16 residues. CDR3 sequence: CASSPWTGIGLNEQFF. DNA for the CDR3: TGTGCCAGCTCACCGTGGACAGGGATAGGCCTCAATGAGCAGTTCTTC.